A single sample is the source of the 9 T cell receptor beta chains below, sequenced in a study of B cell selection in AIRE deficiency (dated by TCRdb to 2018 to 2020). The library came from the immunoSEQ multiplex PCR assay. TCRdb retrieved this table from immuneACCESS and kept in-frame rearrangements only. Not all clones are present; in checked studies, unresolved V genes account for under half, and no reason is known for the remainder. The sample contains fewer than 30,000 clones, 90% to 96% of them found a single time. The top ten clonotypes cover approximately 0.2% of the sample. CD4+CD127+ cells were sorted as the conventional CD4 T cell population. Source material: CD4+CD127+ conventional T cells sorted from PBMCs. These receptors originate from a human donor in good health.

The chain joins TRBV19 to TRBJ1-5, with TRBD1 matching 10 bases. In germline, CDR1 is LNHDA, CDR2 SQIVND (reference sequence). Germline trimming cut 3 bases from V and 9 bases from J; bases unmatched to any gene: 8. The CDR3 has 15 residues. Here the CDR3 reads CASSMGGTGVRPQHF. CDR3 in DNA: TGTGCCAGTAGTATGGGCGGGACAGGGGTGCGGCCCCAGCATTTT.

V is TRBV7-2 and J is TRBJ2-2; 8 positions agree with TRBD2. Germline CDR1 is SGHTA and CDR2 is FQGNSA. This CDR3 contains 16 residues. J lost 8 bases, V lost 3 bases, and 11 bases had no gene match. CDR3 residues: CASSLVRSGSAGELFF. CDR3 sequence (DNA): TGTGCCAGCAGCTTGGTTAGGAGCGGGAGTGCGGGGGAGCTGTTTTTT.

The chain employs TRBV9 and TRBJ2-1, with 8 bases aligning to TRBD1. Germline values: CDR1 SGDLS, CDR2 YYNGEE. This CDR3 is built from 14 residues. The junction had 6 bases not matched to a gene; V was cut back by 4 bases and J by 6 bases. Written as DNA, the CDR3 is TGTGCCAGCAGCCCCCGGACAGGGACCAATGAGCAGTTCTTC. Its translation is CASSPRTGTNEQFF. Together with reference TRBV9 and TRBJ2-1, the CDR3 gives the full variable domain: DSGVTQTPKHLITATGQRVTLRCSPRSGDLSVYWYQQSLDQGLQFLIQYYNGEERAKGNILERFSAQQFPDLHSELNLSSLELGDSALYFCASSPRTGTNEQFFGPGTRLTVL.

The CDR3 protein is CASSQEGTSGYYAQYF. The DNA of the CDR3 is TGTGCCAGCAGCCAAGAAGGGACTAGCGGATATTACGCGCAGTACTTC. V is TRBV4-2 and J is TRBJ2-5, with 11 bases matching TRBD2. Germline V gene sequence: CDR1 LGHNA, CDR2 YNFKEQ. The CDR3 contains 16 residues. V dropped 0 bases and J dropped 11; count of bases not matched to a gene: 11.

The chain carries TRBV27 and TRBJ1-4; a possible D gene is TRBD1 (6 bases). Trimming shortened V by 1 base and J by 5 bases, and 11 bases separated the two germline ends. Per germline, CDR1 MNHEY and CDR2 SMNVEV (reference sequence). This CDR3 has 15 amino acids. CDR3 protein: CASSLLGTRNEKLFF. The CDR3 nucleotides read TGTGCCAGCAGTTTATTGGGGACAAGGAATGAAAAACTGTTTTTT. Supplemented by reference TRBV27 and TRBJ1-4, the full variable domain reads EAQVTQNPRYLITVTGKKLTVTCSQNMNHEYMSWYRQDPGLGLRQIYYSMNVEVTDKGDVPEGYKVSRKEKRNFPLILESPSPNQTSLYFCASSLLGTRNEKLFFGSGTQLSVL.

The chain recombines TRBV18 with TRBJ2-7, with a tentative D call TRBD2 (5 bases). This CDR3 comprises 14 residues. CDR1 is KGHSH, CDR2 LQKENI, per germline. V lost 6 bases and J 1 base, leaving 13 bases between the germline ends. The CDR3 nucleotides read TGTGCCAGCTCTCAAGCGGTTAGTTCCTACGAGCAGTACTTC. Translated: CASSQAVSSYEQYF.

This chain uses TRBV19 with TRBJ1-2; D is uncertain. Trimming cost V 5 bases and J 3 bases, with 16 bases left between them. The V gene's germline CDR1 is LNHDA and CDR2 SQIVND (reference sequence). There are 15 residues in the CDR3. CDR3 region: CASSSALGRYYGYTF. In DNA, the CDR3 is TGTGCCAGTAGTTCGGCTTTGGGCAGGTACTATGGCTACACCTTC.

The chain uses TRBV27 and TRBJ2-7, with D tentatively TRBD2 (5 bases). Germline CDR1 MNHEY, CDR2 SMNVEV (reference sequence). The CDR3 covers 13 residues. Trimming took off 4 bases at V and 4 bases at J, with 11 bases between the two ends. The CDR3 reads CASSSWTGYEQYF. As DNA, the CDR3 is TGTGCCAGCAGTTCCTGGACGGGGTACGAGCAGTACTTC.

This rearrangement joins TRBV19 to TRBJ2-7, with TRBD1 identical over 8 bases. Trimming removed 5 bases from V and 4 bases from J; junction bases left unmatched: 4. This CDR3 comprises 13 residues. Germline-derived CDR1 and CDR2 are LNHDA and SQIVND (reference sequence). The CDR3 bases are TGTGCCAGTAGTTTGAGACAGGGGTACGAGCAGTACTTC. The encoded protein is CASSLRQGYEQYF.